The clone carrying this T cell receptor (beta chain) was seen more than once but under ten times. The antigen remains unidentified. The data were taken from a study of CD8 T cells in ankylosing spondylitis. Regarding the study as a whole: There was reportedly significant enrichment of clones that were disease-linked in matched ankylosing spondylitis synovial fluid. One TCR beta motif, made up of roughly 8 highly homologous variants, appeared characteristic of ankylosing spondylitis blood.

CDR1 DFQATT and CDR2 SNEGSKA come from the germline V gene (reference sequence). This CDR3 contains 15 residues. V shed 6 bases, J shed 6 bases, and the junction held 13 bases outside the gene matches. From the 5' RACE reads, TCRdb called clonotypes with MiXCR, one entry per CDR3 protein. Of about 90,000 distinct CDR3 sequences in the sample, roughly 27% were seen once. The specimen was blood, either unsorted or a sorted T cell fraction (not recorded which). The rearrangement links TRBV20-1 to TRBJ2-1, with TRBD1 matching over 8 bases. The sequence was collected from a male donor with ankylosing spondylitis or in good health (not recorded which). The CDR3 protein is CSANPRTGYFNEQFF. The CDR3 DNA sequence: TGCAGTGCGAACCCCCGGACAGGGTATTTCAATGAGCAGTTCTTC.